Presented here are 23 T cell receptor beta chains from one specimen sequenced in a study of blood T cell repertoires in COVID-19. The assay was immunoSEQ multiplex PCR, and TCRdb's table has in-frame clones only and misses some. The sample lists around 190,000 clones; over 80% were seen once. Sequencing input: peripheral blood. These receptors were obtained from a woman in her sixties or seventies with COVID-19, enrolled during active disease.

The table lists this clone with a few counts. The chain uses TRBV6-1 and TRBJ2-1; 9 bases fit TRBD2. This CDR3 region has 15 residues. Trimming removed 3 bases from V and 2 bases from J; junction bases left unmatched: 2. CDR1 MNHNS and CDR2 SASEGT come from the germline V gene. This chain's CDR3 is CASSDVAGAYNEQFF. The CDR3 region has the DNA TGTGCCAGCAGTGATGTAGCGGGAGCCTACAATGAGCAGTTCTTC.

This clone was seen just once. The V and J genes are TRBV24-1 and TRBJ2-5; possible D gene TRBD2, 6 bases. V was clipped by 4 bases and J by 7 bases, with 18 bases between them. The germline V gene encodes CDR1 KGHDR and CDR2 SFDVKD. This CDR3 spans 15 amino acids. This CDR3 reads CATSDPGEAAGTQYF. The CDR3 region has the DNA TGTGCCACCAGTGACCCGGGGGAGGCGGCTGGGACCCAGTACTTC.

The chain joins TRBV7-3 to TRBJ2-3; 7 nucleotides agree with TRBD1. The germline gives CDR1 SGHTA, CDR2 FQGTGA. V lost 5 bases, J lost 2 bases, and 4 bases stayed unmatched. CDR3 length: 14 amino acids. The CDR3 here is CASSRDRATDTQYF. The CDR3 region has the DNA TGTGCCAGCAGCAGGGACAGAGCCACAGATACGCAGTATTTT. Full variable domain (rest looked up from reference TRBV7-3 and TRBJ2-3): GAGVSQTPSNKVTEKGKYVELRCDPISGHTALYWYRQSLGQGPEFLIYFQGTGAADDSGLPNDRFFAVRPEGSVSTLKIQRTERGDSAVYLCASSRDRATDTQYFGPGTRLTVL.

The chain uses TRBV7-3 and TRBJ1-1, with no clear D. Germline CDR1 SGHTA, CDR2 FQGTGA. The CDR3 totals 13 residues. Trimming took off 5 bases at V and 1 base at J, with 8 bases between the two ends. In DNA form, the CDR3 reads TGTGCCAGCAGCCGAGGTACGAACACTGAAGCTTTCTTT. Amino acids: CASSRGTNTEAFF.

The DNA of the CDR3 is TGCGCCAGCAGCCCGGGGGGACAGGGGAAGATTGGGGAGCTGTTTTTT. This translates into CASSPGGQGKIGELFF. The chain is built from TRBV5-1 and TRBJ2-2; 10 bases are a match to TRBD1. Germline CDR1 SGHRS, CDR2 YFSETQ. Germline trimming cut 4 bases from V and 8 bases from J; bases unmatched to any gene: 11. This CDR3 spans 16 amino acids.

The chain combines TRBV19 with TRBJ2-1, with TRBD2 matching over 11 bases. Germline trimming cut 4 bases from V and 4 bases from J; bases unmatched to any gene: 3. CDR1 and CDR2 from the germline V gene are LNHDA and SQIVND (reference sequence). This CDR3 has 15 residues. The CDR3 reads CASSTRLAGYNEQFF. The CDR3, as DNA: TGTGCCAGTAGTACCCGACTAGCGGGGTACAATGAGCAGTTCTTC.

The gene calls are TRBV5-1 and TRBJ2-5, with 12 bases that match TRBD2. After removal of 4 bases from V and 3 bases from J, the junction contained 4 bases not matched to a gene. In germline, CDR1 is SGHRS, CDR2 YFSETQ. The CDR3 sequence is 15 residues long. The CDR3, as DNA: TGCGCCAGCAGCGTACGACTAGCGGGAGAAGAGACCCAGTACTTC. Protein sequence: CASSVRLAGEETQYF.

The chain employs TRBV27 and TRBJ2-3; 14 nucleotides match TRBD2. CDR3 length: 17 residues. The trim removed 5 bases at V and 2 bases at J, leaving 6 bases unmatched. Per the germline V gene, CDR1 is MNHEY and CDR2 is SMNVEV (reference sequence). The chain's CDR3 is CASSRLAGGGFTDTQYF. As DNA, the CDR3 is TGTGCCAGCAGTCGACTAGCGGGAGGGGGGTTCACAGATACGCAGTATTTT.

The chain carries TRBV7-2 and TRBJ2-1; maybe TRBD2 (5 bases). The CDR3 contains 14 residues. CDR1 is SGHTA and CDR2 is FQGNSA in the germline V gene. Trimming took 4 bases from V and 0 from J, leaving 7 bases between them. CDR3 nucleotides: TGTGCCAGCAGCTCGAGGGCCTCCTACAATGAGCAGTTCTTC. Amino acid sequence: CASSSRASYNEQFF. Looking up the rest from reference TRBV7-2 and TRBJ2-1 gives the full variable domain: GAGVSQSPSNKVTEKGKDVELRCDPISGHTALYWYRQSLGQGLEFLIYFQGNSAPDKSGLPSDRFSAERTGGSVSTLTIQRTQQEDSAVYLCASSSRASYNEQFFGPGTRLTVL.

This clone was seen a few times. The chain links TRBV6-2 or TRBV6-3 to TRBJ2-7; 9 bases are a match to TRBD2. Germline assignment: CDR1 MNHEY and CDR2 SVGEGT. This CDR3 comprises 14 residues. The V segment lost 4 bases and the J segment 7 bases; nucleotides outside the gene matches: 8. The CDR3 sequence is CASSSTSGFEEQYF. Here the CDR3 DNA reads TGTGCCAGCAGTTCCACTAGCGGGTTTGAGGAGCAGTACTTC.

The count of this clone is one. This chain connects TRBV28 to TRBJ1-5, with D uncertain. Germline values: CDR1 MDHEN, CDR2 SYDVKM. CDR3 length: 15 residues. Trimming removed 3 bases from V and 4 bases from J, with 13 bases in between. The CDR3 region is CASSFWGSGNQPQHF. The CDR3 DNA sequence: TGTGCCAGCAGTTTTTGGGGTAGCGGGAATCAGCCCCAGCATTTT. Complete variable domain (other parts from reference TRBV28 and TRBJ1-5): DVKVTQSSRYLVKRTGEKVFLECVQDMDHENMFWYRQDPGLGLRLIYFSYDVKMKEKGDIPEGYSVSREKKERFSLILESASTNQTSMYLCASSFWGSGNQPQHFGDGTRLSIL.

The chain is built from TRBV6-2 or TRBV6-3 and TRBJ2-1; 8 positions agree with TRBD2. V shed 4 bases, J shed 4 bases, and the junction held 0 bases outside the gene matches. The CDR3 covers 13 residues. The germline CDR1 and CDR2 sequences are MNHEY and SVGEGT. CDR3 in amino acids: CASSLAGYNEQFF. The DNA of the CDR3 is TGTGCCAGCAGTTTAGCGGGATACAATGAGCAGTTCTTC.

The V gene is TRBV7-9, the J gene TRBJ2-1; the match to TRBD2 covers 7 bases. Per germline, CDR1 SEHNR and CDR2 FQNEAQ (reference sequence). V dropped 0 bases and J dropped 6; count of bases not matched to a gene: 8. There are 16 residues in the CDR3. The CDR3 nucleotides are TGTGCCAGCAGCTTAGCGCATCTCGGCGGGAGCAATGAGCAGTTCTTC. Translation gives CASSLAHLGGSNEQFF.

The chain employs TRBV5-4 and TRBJ1-2; tentatively, D is TRBD1 (6 bases). Germline V lookup: CDR1 SGHNT, CDR2 YYREEE (reference sequence). The germline V and J ends were trimmed by 4 bases and 4 bases, with 17 bases remaining between them. The CDR3 has 15 amino acids. DNA for the CDR3: TGTGCCAGCAGCGTGGACAGTCAACCTCTCTATGGCTACACCTTC. Encoded protein: CASSVDSQPLYGYTF.

This chain uses TRBV6-6 with TRBJ1-1; D remains unclear. The V and J ends lost 1 base and 3 bases respectively, with 12 bases between them. CDR1 is MNHNY, CDR2 SVGAGI, per germline (reference sequence). The CDR3 length is 15 residues. CDR3 sequence: CASSYFQRVDTEAFF. The DNA of the CDR3 is TGTGCCAGCAGTTACTTCCAGAGGGTTGACACTGAAGCTTTCTTT.

The genes are TRBV28 and TRBJ1-3; tentative D call: TRBD1 (5 bases). With 5 bases removed from V and 4 bases from J, the gap between germline ends came to 15 bases. In germline, CDR1 is MDHEN, CDR2 SYDVKM. This CDR3 comprises 15 residues. The CDR3 DNA is TGTGCCAGCAGTCCTGTGGTAGGGGCCGGAAACACCATATATTTT. This gives the protein CASSPVVGAGNTIYF. Full variable domain (remainder filled in from reference TRBV28 and TRBJ1-3): DVKVTQSSRYLVKRTGEKVFLECVQDMDHENMFWYRQDPGLGLRLIYFSYDVKMKEKGDIPEGYSVSREKKERFSLILESASTNQTSMYLCASSPVVGAGNTIYFGEGSWLTVV.

V is TRBV7-8 and J is TRBJ2-7, with 9 bases matching TRBD1. V gave up 7 bases and J gave up 6 bases; unmatched junction bases: 7. The CDR3 length is 13 residues. Germline V gene lookup returns CDR1 SGHVS and CDR2 FQNEAQ. CDR3: CASTDRGVGEQYF. The CDR3 nucleotides are TGTGCCAGCACGGACAGGGGAGTTGGCGAGCAGTACTTC.

This chain uses TRBV14 with TRBJ2-7, with D maybe TRBD1 (6 bases). The V end lost 3 bases, the J end lost 6 bases, and 15 bases lay between the germline ends. CDR1 and CDR2 from the germline V gene are SGHDN and FVKESK. This CDR3 has 14 residues. Here the CDR3 reads CASSQNRVSLEQYF. The CDR3, as DNA: TGTGCCAGCAGCCAGAACAGGGTATCGCTCGAGCAGTACTTC.

This rearrangement joins TRBV19 to TRBJ2-5; D may be TRBD1 (6 bases). The CDR3 length is 14 residues. Between the trimmed V and J ends, which lost 6 bases and 2 bases, there was a span of 13 bases. The germline CDR1 and CDR2 sequences are LNHDA and SQIVND (reference sequence). CDR3 amino acids: CASSPTGLQETQYF. In DNA form, the CDR3 reads TGTGCCAGTAGCCCTACAGGGTTGCAAGAGACCCAGTACTTC.

The sample holds one count of this clone. The rearrangement links TRBV9 to TRBJ2-7; 8 positions agree with TRBD1. The J segment lost 3 bases and the V segment lost 3 bases, leaving 5 bases of the junction unmatched. This CDR3 is 14 amino acids long. CDR1 is SGDLS and CDR2 is YYNGEE in the germline V gene. The CDR3 DNA reads TGTGCCAGCAGCGAGGGACAGGTAGGCTACGAGCAGTACTTC. Protein product: CASSEGQVGYEQYF.

This rearrangement joins TRBV19 to TRBJ1-1; D perhaps matches TRBD1 (6 bases). CDR1 is LNHDA, CDR2 SQIVND, per germline (reference sequence). The V and J ends lost 4 bases and 4 bases respectively, with 13 bases between them. There are 14 residues in the CDR3. CDR3: CASSSQGRTTEAFF. The CDR3 DNA sequence: TGTGCCAGTAGTAGCCAGGGGCGCACCACTGAAGCTTTCTTT.

This clone has a single count. The chain joins TRBV4-3 to TRBJ2-2; a weak D match, TRBD2 (6 bases). CDR1 and CDR2 from the germline V gene are LGHNA and YSLEER. The CDR3 totals 16 residues. Trimming removed 0 bases from V and 4 bases from J, with 12 bases in between. CDR3 loop: CASSQDTAGTTGELFF. The CDR3 DNA is TGCGCCAGCAGCCAAGATACGGCGGGAACCACCGGGGAGCTGTTTTTT.

The chain uses TRBV5-6 and TRBJ2-7; perhaps TRBD2 as D (6 bases). Germline CDR1 SGHDT, CDR2 YYEEEE. There are 13 residues in the CDR3. Trimming removed 2 bases at V and 5 bases at J, with 11 bases between. The CDR3 coding sequence is TGTGCCAGCAGCTTAGTTGGAGGGAACGAGCAGTACGTC. As protein: CASSLVGGNEQYV.